The 7 T cell receptor beta chains reported below all come from one sample, sequenced in a study of shared clonotypes between healthy human individuals. Sequenced by immunoSEQ multiplex PCR; TCRdb stores in-frame clones only, minus some. The sample includes 550,000 to 800,000 clones, about 90% of them seen just once. Sequencing used memory CD8+ T cells from PBMCs. The subset was: CD45RO+ cells pooled with CCR7-negative TemRA cells. Source of these receptors: a man younger than 35 in good health. Some clones in this sample may be carry-over from other donors' samples.

The genes are TRBV11-3 and TRBJ1-1; a possible D gene is TRBD1 (5 bases). The CDR3 is made up of 16 amino acids. V shed 1 base and J shed 0 bases, with 12 bases lying between them. Per germline, CDR1 SGHNT and CDR2 YENEEA. CDR3 DNA: TGTGCCAGCAGCTTAGCGCCGGGGGAGATGAACACTGAAGCTTTCTTT. This sequence encodes CASSLAPGEMNTEAFF.

In regard to this clone: One junction end does not reproduce the germline sequence, and a read error may be involved. The chain combines TRBV11-2 with TRBJ2-7, with unresolved D. The CDR3 runs to 13 residues. Per germline, CDR1 SGHAT and CDR2 FQNNGV. The CDR3 is CTSSFGPPYEQYF. DNA for the CDR3: TGTACCAGCAGCTTCGGGCCACCCTACGAGCAGTACTTC.

At least ten counts were recorded for this clone. The chain employs TRBV9 and TRBJ2-1; D perhaps matches TRBD1 (6 bases). CDR1 is SGDLS and CDR2 is YYNGEE in the germline V gene. Trimming took off 1 base at V and 16 bases at J, with 15 bases between the two ends. The CDR3 runs 12 residues. The CDR3 reads CASSVLGQGQFF. The CDR3 DNA reads TGTGCCAGCAGCGTACTGGGGCAGGGGCAATTCTTC.

This sequence joins TRBV30 and TRBJ1-5, with a weak D call TRBD1 (6 bases). This CDR3 region has 14 residues. Trimming left V 1 base short and J 2 bases short, with 9 bases between. Germline V gene sequence: CDR1 GTSNPN, CDR2 SVGIG (reference sequence). The CDR3, as DNA: TGTGCCTGGAGTGCCAGACAGGGCAATCAGCCCCAGCATTTT. This encodes CAWSARQGNQPQHF.

The rearrangement joins TRBV5-6 to TRBJ1-1, with a weak D call TRBD1 (5 bases). The V end was cut by 3 bases, the J end by 8 bases, with 14 bases between. The CDR3 contains 13 residues. Per the germline V gene, CDR1 is SGHDT and CDR2 is YYEEEE. CDR3 sequence (DNA): TGTGCCAGCAGCTCGGGTGGGGCTACCGAAGCTTTCTTT. This translates into CASSSGGATEAFF. Looking up the rest from reference TRBV5-6 and TRBJ1-1 gives the full variable domain: DAGVTQSPTHLIKTRGQQVTLRCSPKSGHDTVSWYQQALGQGPQFIFQYYEEEERQRGNFPDRFSGHQFPNYSSELNVNALLLGDSALYLCASSSGGATEAFFGQGTRLTVV.

The chain recombines TRBV19 with TRBJ2-7; 10 nucleotides match TRBD2. This CDR3 region has 16 residues. Germline-derived CDR1 and CDR2 are LNHDA and SQIVND (reference sequence). V lost 1 base and J lost 6; bases outside the gene matches: 9. DNA of the CDR3: TGTGCCAGTAGTATAGCCAGACTAGCGGGTCTCGGCGAGCAGTACTTC. This encodes CASSIARLAGLGEQYF.

This clone came up once. J is TRBJ1-4 and V is TRBV28, with TRBD1 identical over 7 bases. The V gene's germline CDR1 is MDHEN and CDR2 SYDVKM. V trimming: 5 bases; J trimming: 8 bases; junction bases outside the gene matches: 11. The CDR3 consists of 15 residues. DNA of the CDR3: TGTGCCAGCAGTACTGACTGGGGACAGATGGAAAAACTGTTTTTT. This sequence encodes CASSTDWGQMEKLFF. The full variable domain, rest sourced from reference TRBV28 and TRBJ1-4, is DVKVTQSSRYLVKRTGEKVFLECVQDMDHENMFWYRQDPGLGLRLIYFSYDVKMKEKGDIPEGYSVSREKKERFSLILESASTNQTSMYLCASSTDWGQMEKLFFGSGTQLSVL.